These 7 T cell receptor beta chains originate from one sample sequenced in a study of cytomegalovirus exposure and HLA in healthy donors. Amplification used 60 Vbeta primers and 13 Jbeta primers. This table comes from immunoSEQ multiplex PCR, and its TCRdb copy is limited to in-frame clones, with some not included. The top ten hold approximately 3.7% of the sample, which has about 77,000 clones, about 84% seen once. The sequenced material came from PBMCs. These TCRs come from a man aged 40-49 years in good health and CMV-seronegative.

The chain links TRBV7-9 to TRBJ1-4, with D possibly TRBD1 on 6 matching bases. CDR1 is SEHNR and CDR2 is FQNEAQ in the germline V gene (reference sequence). This CDR3 is 15 amino acids long. V shed 5 bases and J shed 6 bases, with 16 bases lying between them. In DNA form, the CDR3 reads TGTGCCAGCAGCATCCGAACAGGGTTATATGAAAAACTGTTTTTT. It translates to CASSIRTGLYEKLFF.

V and J are TRBV6-5 and TRBJ2-3, with D perhaps matching TRBD2 (6 bases). V was clipped by 2 bases and J by 2 bases, with 8 bases between them. The CDR3 consists of 14 residues. The germline gives CDR1 MNHEY, CDR2 SVGAGI. In nucleotides, the CDR3 is TGTGCCAGCAGTTACCTACTAGCCACAGATACGCAGTATTTT. This encodes CASSYLLATDTQYF.

The J gene is TRBJ1-4, the V gene TRBV18; 9 positions match TRBD1. Germline-derived CDR1 and CDR2 are KGHSH and LQKENI. Losses at the gene ends were 5 bases for V and 8 bases for J; bases not matched to a gene: 9. The CDR3 contains 15 residues. CDR3 nucleotide sequence: TGTGCCAGCTCAGGGCTGGGGACAGGGCCGGAAAAACTGTTTTTT. This codes for CASSGLGTGPEKLFF.

The V gene is TRBV5-1, the J gene TRBJ1-1; TRBD1 agrees at 8 bases. Trimming cost V 4 bases and J 1 base; bases outside gene matches: 3. The CDR3 extends over 14 amino acids. Germline-derived CDR1 and CDR2 are SGHRS and YFSETQ. As DNA, the CDR3 is TGCGCCAGCAGCAGGCAGGGGGCGAACACTGAAGCTTTCTTT. It encodes CASSRQGANTEAFF.

The CDR3 loop is CASSSDRGNQPQHF. As DNA, the CDR3 is TGTGCCAGCAGCTCGGACAGGGGCAATCAGCCCCAGCATTTT. The J gene is TRBJ1-5, the V gene TRBV13; TRBD1 matches at 8 bases. Losses at the gene ends were 4 bases for V and 2 bases for J; bases not matched to a gene: 1. This CDR3 has 14 amino acids. The germline V gene has CDR1 PRHDT and CDR2 FYEKMQ (reference sequence).

This clone has just one count. This chain joins TRBV30 and TRBJ1-6, with 8 nucleotides matching TRBD1. With V trimmed by 7 bases and J by 8 bases, 7 bases remained unmatched. This CDR3 comprises 13 residues. From germline, CDR1 is GTSNPN and CDR2 SVGIG (reference sequence). The CDR3 nucleotides read TGTGCCTCGCAGGGGGCGTTTGATTCACCCCTCCACTTT. Amino acid sequence: CASQGAFDSPLHF.

The V and J genes are TRBV10-3 and TRBJ1-5; tentatively, D is TRBD1 (6 bases). The V end lost 6 bases, the J end lost 5 bases, and 17 bases lay between the germline ends. In germline, CDR1 is ENHRY, CDR2 SYGVKD. The CDR3 loop spans 15 amino acids. CDR3 in amino acids: CAISLGHQGDQPQHF. In nucleotides, the CDR3 is TGTGCCATCAGCCTGGGACATCAAGGGGATCAGCCCCAGCATTTT.